This T cell receptor beta chain derives from a study of regulatory T cells. General study results and limits: CD3G-deficient patients' regulatory T cells showed reduced Shannon diversity versus autologous conventional CD4+ and control regulatory cells. Skewed V and J usage and few unique V-J pairs marked patient repertoires, most in Tregs.

Between the trimmed V and J ends, which lost 4 bases and 8 bases, there was a span of 12 bases. CDR1 and CDR2 (germline): SGHRS, YFSETQ. The CDR3 spans 12 residues. All CD3G-deficient patients showed autoimmunity, more severe in two. As for this clone: Its antigen is still unknown.

Amplification used 52 TRBV primers and 13 TRBJ primers. Some clones are missing from TCRdb's copy, which holds only in-frame ones; the method was immunoSEQ multiplex PCR. The repertoire holds 3,000 to 5,000 clones, with 75% to 95% as singletons. The chain links TRBV5-1 to TRBJ1-2, with a possible D match to TRBD1 (5 bases). This sequence originates from a child under 10 years old with CD3G deficiency. Sequenced material: CD4+ Tregs sorted from blood. CDR3 sequence: CASSPTGDGYTF. DNA for the CDR3: TGCGCCAGCAGCCCTACAGGAGACGGCTACACCTTC.